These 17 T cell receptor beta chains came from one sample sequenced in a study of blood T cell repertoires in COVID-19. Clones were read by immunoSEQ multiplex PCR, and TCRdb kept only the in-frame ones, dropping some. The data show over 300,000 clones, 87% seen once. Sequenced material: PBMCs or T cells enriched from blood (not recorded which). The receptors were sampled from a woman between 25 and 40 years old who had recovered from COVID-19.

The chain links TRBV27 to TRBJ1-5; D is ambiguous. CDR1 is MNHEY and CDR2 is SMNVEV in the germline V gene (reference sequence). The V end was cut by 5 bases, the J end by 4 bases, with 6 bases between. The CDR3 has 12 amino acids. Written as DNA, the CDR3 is TGTGCCAGCAGTCCTCCGAATCAGCCCCAGCATTTT. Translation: CASSPPNQPQHF.

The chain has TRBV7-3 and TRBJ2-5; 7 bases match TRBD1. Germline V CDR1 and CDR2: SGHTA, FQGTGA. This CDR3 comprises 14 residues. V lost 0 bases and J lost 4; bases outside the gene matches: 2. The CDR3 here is CASSLTGTAETQYF. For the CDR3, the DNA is TGTGCCAGCAGCTTAACGGGGACAGCAGAGACCCAGTACTTC.

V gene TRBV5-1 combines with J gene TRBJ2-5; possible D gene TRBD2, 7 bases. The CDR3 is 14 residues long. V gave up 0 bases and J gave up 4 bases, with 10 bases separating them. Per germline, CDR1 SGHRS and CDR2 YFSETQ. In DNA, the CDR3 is TGCGCCAGCAGCTTGGACAGGGAGGGAGAGACCCAGTACTTC. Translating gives CASSLDREGETQYF.

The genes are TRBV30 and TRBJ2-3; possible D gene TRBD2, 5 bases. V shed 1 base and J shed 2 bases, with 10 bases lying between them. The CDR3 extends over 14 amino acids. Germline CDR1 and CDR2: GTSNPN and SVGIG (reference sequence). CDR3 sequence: CAWSAGLLTDTQYF. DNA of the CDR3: TGTGCCTGGAGTGCGGGGTTGCTCACAGATACGCAGTATTTT. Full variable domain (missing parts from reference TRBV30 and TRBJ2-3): SQTIHQWPATLVQPVGSPLSLECTVEGTSNPNLYWYRQAAGRGLQLLFYSVGIGQISSEVPQNLSASRPQDRQFILSSKKLLLSDSGFYLCAWSAGLLTDTQYFGPGTRLTVL.

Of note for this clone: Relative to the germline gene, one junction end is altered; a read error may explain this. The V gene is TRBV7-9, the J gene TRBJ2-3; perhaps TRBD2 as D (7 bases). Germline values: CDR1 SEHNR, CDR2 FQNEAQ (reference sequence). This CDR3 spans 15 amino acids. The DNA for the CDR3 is TGTGCCAGCAGTTGGGGGGGCTCGAGCACAGGTACGCAGTATTTT. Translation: CASSWGGSSTGTQYF.

The CDR3, as DNA: TGTGCCAGTAGTATTCATTGGCAGGGGGTATTCGCTGAAGCTTTCTTT. This gives the protein CASSIHWQGVFAEAFF. V gene TRBV19 combines with J gene TRBJ1-1; 7 nucleotides agree with TRBD1. CDR1 is LNHDA, CDR2 SQIVND, per germline (reference sequence). This CDR3 region has 16 residues. After removal of 3 bases from V and 6 bases from J, the junction contained 13 bases not matched to a gene.

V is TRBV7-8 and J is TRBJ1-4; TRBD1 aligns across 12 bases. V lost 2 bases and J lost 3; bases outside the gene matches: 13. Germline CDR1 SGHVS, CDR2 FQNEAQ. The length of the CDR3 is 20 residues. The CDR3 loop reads CASSLFLGTGGLRANEKLFF. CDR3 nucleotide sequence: TGTGCCAGCAGCTTATTTTTGGGGACAGGGGGCCTTAGGGCTAATGAAAAACTGTTTTTT.

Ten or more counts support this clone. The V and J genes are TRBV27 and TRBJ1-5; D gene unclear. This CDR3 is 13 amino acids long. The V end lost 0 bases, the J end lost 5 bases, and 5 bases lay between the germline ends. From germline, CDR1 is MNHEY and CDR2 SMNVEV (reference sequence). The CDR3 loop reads CASSLSSYQPQHF. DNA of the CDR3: TGTGCCAGCAGTTTATCGTCCTATCAGCCCCAGCATTTT.

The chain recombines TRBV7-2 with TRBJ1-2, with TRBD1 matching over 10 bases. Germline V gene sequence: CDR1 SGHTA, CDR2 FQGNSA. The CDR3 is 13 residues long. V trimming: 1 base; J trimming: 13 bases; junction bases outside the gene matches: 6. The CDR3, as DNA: TGTGCCAGCAGCTTAGGACAGGGGGCTTCTAGCACCTTC. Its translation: CASSLGQGASSTF.

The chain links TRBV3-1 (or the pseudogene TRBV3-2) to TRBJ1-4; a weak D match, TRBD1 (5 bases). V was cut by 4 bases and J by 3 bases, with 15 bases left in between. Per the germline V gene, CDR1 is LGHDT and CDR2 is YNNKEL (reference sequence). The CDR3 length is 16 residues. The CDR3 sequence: CASSPIKQGANEKLFF. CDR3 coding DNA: TGTGCCAGCAGCCCGATAAAGCAGGGTGCTAATGAAAAACTGTTTTTT.

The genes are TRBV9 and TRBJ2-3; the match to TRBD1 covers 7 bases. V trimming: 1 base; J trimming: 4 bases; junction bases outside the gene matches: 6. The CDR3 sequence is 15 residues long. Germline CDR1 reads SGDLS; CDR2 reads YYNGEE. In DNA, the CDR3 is TGTGCCAGCAGCGTAACCCAGGGGGACGCAGATACGCAGTATTTT. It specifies CASSVTQGDADTQYF.

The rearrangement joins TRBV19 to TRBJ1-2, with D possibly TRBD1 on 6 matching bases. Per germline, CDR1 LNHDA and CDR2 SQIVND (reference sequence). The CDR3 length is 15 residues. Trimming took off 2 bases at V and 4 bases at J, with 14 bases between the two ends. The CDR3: CASSITGTPGYGYTF. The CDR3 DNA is TGTGCCAGTAGTATAACAGGGACGCCTGGCTATGGCTACACCTTC. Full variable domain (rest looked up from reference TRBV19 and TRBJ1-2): DGGITQSPKYLFRKEGQNVTLSCEQNLNHDAMYWYRQDPGQGLRLIYYSQIVNDFQKGDIAEGYSVSREKKESFPLTVTSAQKNPTAFYLCASSITGTPGYGYTFGSGTRLTVV.

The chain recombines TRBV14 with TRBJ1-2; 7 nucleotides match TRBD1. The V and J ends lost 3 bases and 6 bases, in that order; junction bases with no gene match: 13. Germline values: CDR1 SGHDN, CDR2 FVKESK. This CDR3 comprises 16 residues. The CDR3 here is CASSHRRDRTSDGYTF. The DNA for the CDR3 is TGTGCCAGCAGCCACCGTAGGGACAGAACCTCGGATGGCTACACCTTC.

CDR3 in DNA: TGTGCCACCCAATCTAGCGGGGTTCCCGGGGAGCTGTTTTTT. Its translation is CATQSSGVPGELFF. This chain joins TRBV24-1 and TRBJ2-2, with 9 bases identical to TRBD2. Germline V CDR1 and CDR2: KGHDR, SFDVKD. CDR3 length: 14 amino acids. V dropped 9 bases and J dropped 6; count of bases not matched to a gene: 7.

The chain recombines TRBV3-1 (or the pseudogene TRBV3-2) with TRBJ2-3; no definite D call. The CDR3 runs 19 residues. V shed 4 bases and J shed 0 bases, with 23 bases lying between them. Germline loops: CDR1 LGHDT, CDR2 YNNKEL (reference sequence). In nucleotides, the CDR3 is TGTGCCAGCAGCCCCAGCCTACTACGGCGCGGATCTAGCACAGATACGCAGTATTTT. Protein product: CASSPSLLRRGSSTDTQYF.

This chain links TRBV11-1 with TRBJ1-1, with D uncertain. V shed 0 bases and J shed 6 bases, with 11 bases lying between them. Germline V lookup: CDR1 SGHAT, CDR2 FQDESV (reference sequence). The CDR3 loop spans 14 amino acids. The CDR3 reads CASSLAREKAEAFF. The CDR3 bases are TGTGCCAGCAGCTTAGCGCGGGAGAAGGCTGAAGCTTTCTTT.

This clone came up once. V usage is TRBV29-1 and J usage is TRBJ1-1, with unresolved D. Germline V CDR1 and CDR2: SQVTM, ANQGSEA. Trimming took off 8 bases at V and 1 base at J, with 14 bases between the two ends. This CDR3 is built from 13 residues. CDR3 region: CSSREASNTEAFF. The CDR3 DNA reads TGCAGCTCCAGAGAAGCGTCGAACACTGAAGCTTTCTTT.